These 32 T cell receptor beta chains share one sample of origin, sequenced in a study of shared clonotypes between healthy human individuals. Measured with immunoSEQ multiplex PCR; TCRdb has only the in-frame clones, and not every one. The sample contains about 1.5 million clones, around 98% of which appear only once. The sequenced sample consisted of naive CD4+ T cells sorted from blood. Subset: CD45RA+ positively selected. These receptors all come from a young man in good health.

V and J are TRBV5-1 and TRBJ2-6; D is undetermined. CDR1 is SGHRS, CDR2 YFSETQ, per germline. Trimming stripped 0 bases from V and 12 bases from J, with 10 bases between. The CDR3 extends over 13 amino acids. The DNA of the CDR3 is TGCGCCAGCAGCTTGGAAGAGCTGCGCGTCCTGACTTTC. Its translation: CASSLEELRVLTF.

This clone appeared once. CDR3 DNA sequence: TGTGCCAGCAGCTTGGTAGTGGGAGGTGTAGGTCAGCCCCAGCATTTT. Amino acid sequence: CASSLVVGGVGQPQHF. This chain joins TRBV5-5 and TRBJ1-5; the D is unclear. Trimming took off 0 bases at V and 6 bases at J, with 16 bases between the two ends. CDR1 and CDR2 from the germline V gene are SGHKS and YYEKEE (reference sequence). The CDR3 loop spans 16 amino acids.

The gene calls are TRBV5-6 and TRBJ2-3, with TRBD1 identical over 7 bases. The J segment lost 2 bases and the V segment lost 6 bases, leaving 3 bases of the junction unmatched. CDR1 is SGHDT, CDR2 YYEEEE, per germline. The CDR3 runs to 13 residues. CDR3 DNA sequence: TGTGCCAGCAAACAGGGGACCACAGATACGCAGTATTTT. It yields the protein CASKQGTTDTQYF.

The chain links TRBV4-3 to TRBJ2-7; TRBD1 might be the D (5 bases). V dropped 1 base and J dropped 6 bases, with 13 bases sitting between them. Germline loops: CDR1 LGHNA, CDR2 YSLEER. The CDR3 has 14 amino acids. CDR3 amino acids: CASSQAQGLGEQYF. CDR3 coding DNA: TGCGCCAGCAGCCAAGCTCAGGGCCTGGGCGAGCAGTACTTC.

This chain connects TRBV2 to TRBJ2-7; tentatively, D is TRBD1 (5 bases). CDR1 and CDR2 from the germline V gene are SNHLY and FYNNEI. This CDR3 contains 14 residues. Trimming removed 6 bases at V and 5 bases at J, with 17 bases between. CDR3 in DNA: TGTGCCAGCAGGACAGACACCTATCGGAACGAGCAGTACTTC. It translates to CASRTDTYRNEQYF.

The CDR3 protein is CASSLGLISYNEQFF. The DNA of the CDR3 is TGCGCCAGCAGCTTGGGGCTAATTTCCTACAATGAGCAGTTCTTC. The chain recombines TRBV5-1 with TRBJ2-1; D gene uncertain. Germline CDR1 SGHRS, CDR2 YFSETQ. Trimming cost V 0 bases and J 1 base, with 8 bases left between them. The CDR3 is 15 residues long. Based on the CDR3 plus reference TRBV5-1 and TRBJ2-1, the full variable domain is KAGVTQTPRYLIKTRGQQVTLSCSPISGHRSVSWYQQTPGQGLQFLFEYFSETQRNKGNFPGRFSGRQFSNSRSEMNVSTLELGDSALYLCASSLGLISYNEQFFGPGTRLTVL.

This chain links TRBV7-9 with TRBJ2-1, with 8 positions matching TRBD1. Germline V gives CDR1 SEHNR, CDR2 FQNEAQ (reference sequence). Trimming at V came to 1 base and at J to 11 bases, leaving 1 base not matched to a gene. This CDR3 contains 12 residues. CDR3 bases: TGTGCCAGCAGCTTAGGGACAGGGCAGCAGTTCTTC. Protein: CASSLGTGQQFF.

This rearrangement joins TRBV5-4 to TRBJ1-5; no definite D call. The germline V gene encodes CDR1 SGHNT and CDR2 YYREEE (reference sequence). The CDR3 extends over 15 amino acids. With 2 bases removed from V and 4 bases from J, the gap between germline ends came to 13 bases. CDR3 nucleotide sequence: TGTGCCAGCAGCTTAGGAGGGATCCCTAATCAGCCCCAGCATTTT. Translation: CASSLGGIPNQPQHF.

This chain links TRBV25-1 with TRBJ2-1; D is perhaps TRBD1 (6 bases). Germline CDR1 is MGHDK and CDR2 is SYGVNS. This CDR3 region has 15 residues. Trimming shortened V by 7 bases and J by 2 bases, and 15 bases separated the two germline ends. CDR3 protein: CASKDTGTPYNEQFF. The CDR3 nucleotides are TGTGCCAGCAAAGACACCGGGACACCCTACAATGAGCAGTTCTTC.

The chain uses TRBV6-5 and TRBJ1-5, with D unclear. The CDR3 has 12 amino acids. V lost 6 bases and J lost 6, with 9 bases in between. Germline CDR1 MNHEY, CDR2 SVGAGI. The CDR3 loop reads CASSSSGQPQHF. For the CDR3, the DNA is TGTGCCAGCAGCTCCTCGGGTCAGCCCCAGCATTTT.

The chain has TRBV28 and TRBJ1-2, with 8 bases lining up with TRBD1. V shed 4 bases, J shed 8 bases, and the junction held 12 bases outside the gene matches. There are 15 residues in the CDR3. Germline V CDR1 and CDR2: MDHEN, SYDVKM. In DNA form, the CDR3 reads TGTGCCAGCAGTTCGACAGGGGTCGGAACGGGCGGCTACACCTTC. Residues: CASSSTGVGTGGYTF.

The V gene is TRBV7-8, the J gene TRBJ1-2, with TRBD1 as a possible D gene (6 bases). V was trimmed by 3 bases and J by 8 bases, leaving 13 bases between them. There are 13 residues in the CDR3. CDR1 is SGHVS, CDR2 FQNEAQ, per germline. In DNA form, the CDR3 reads TGTGCCAGCAGCTTCGACAGGTTTCAGGGCTACACCTTC. Its translation: CASSFDRFQGYTF.

This clone was recorded only once. The rearrangement links TRBV18 to TRBJ1-5; the D is unclear. V shed 5 bases and J shed 0 bases, with 2 bases lying between them. This CDR3 is 12 amino acids long. The germline V gene encodes CDR1 KGHSH and CDR2 LQKENI. CDR3 region: CASSNSNQPQHF. CDR3 DNA sequence: TGTGCCAGCTCAAATAGCAATCAGCCCCAGCATTTT.

This chain uses TRBV28 with TRBJ2-7; D may be TRBD1 (5 bases). Trimming took 1 base from V and 0 from J, leaving 10 bases between them. Germline assignment: CDR1 MDHEN and CDR2 SYDVKM. This CDR3 comprises 15 residues. CDR3 protein: CASSLLSRDSYEQYF. Here the CDR3 DNA reads TGTGCCAGCAGTTTATTATCCAGGGACTCCTACGAGCAGTACTTC.

This clone was found once. This chain connects TRBV18 to TRBJ1-2, with no clear D. V gave up 3 bases and J gave up 4 bases, with 21 bases separating them. The CDR3 contains 17 residues. The V gene's germline CDR1 is KGHSH and CDR2 LQKENI. The CDR3 DNA reads as TGTGCCAGCTCACCCCCGTCCCCAGGCCTTGGGAGCTATGGCTACACCTTC. Protein product: CASSPPSPGLGSYGYTF.

The genes are TRBV6-1 and TRBJ2-4; 7 positions agree with TRBD1. Germline V gives CDR1 MNHNS, CDR2 SASEGT. The CDR3 is 16 residues long. J gave up 5 bases and V 6 bases, and 13 bases lay outside the gene matches. The CDR3 is CASSEIDRVSQNIQYF. CDR3 in DNA: TGTGCCAGCAGCGAAATAGACAGGGTCTCGCAAAACATTCAGTACTTC.

V usage is TRBV6-5 and J usage is TRBJ2-7; maybe TRBD2 (5 bases). CDR3 size: 13 residues. V was pared by 5 bases and J by 3 bases, with 11 bases between. Germline CDR1 MNHEY, CDR2 SVGAGI. CDR3 DNA sequence: TGTGCCAGCAGTCCCACTAGAGTCTACGAGCAGTACTTC. This encodes CASSPTRVYEQYF.

The chain recombines TRBV11-2 with TRBJ2-7; D unclear. Germline V gives CDR1 SGHAT, CDR2 FQNNGV. The CDR3 contains 13 residues. The germline V and J ends were trimmed by 3 bases and 0 bases, with 6 bases remaining between them. DNA for the CDR3: TGTGCCAGCAGCTTGTTTATCTCCTACGAGCAGTACTTC. Its protein is CASSLFISYEQYF.

The chain uses TRBV11-3 and TRBJ2-7; 9 nucleotides match TRBD1. CDR1 and CDR2 from the germline V gene are SGHNT and YENEEA. J lost 6 bases, V lost 3 bases, and 6 bases had no gene match. The CDR3 sequence is 14 residues long. The CDR3 bases are TGTGCCAGCAGCTTGGGCGGACAGGGGTCCGAGCAGTACTTC. Translation: CASSLGGQGSEQYF.

The rearrangement joins TRBV4-2 to TRBJ1-4; D is unresolved. V lost 5 bases, J lost 5 bases, and 15 bases lay in between. Germline V gene sequence: CDR1 LGHNA, CDR2 YNFKEQ. CDR3 length: 15 amino acids. In DNA, the CDR3 is TGTGCCAGCAGCGGCGGAGGAGACTCCAATGAAAAACTGTTTTTT. Translation: CASSGGGDSNEKLFF.

This chain joins TRBV19 and TRBJ2-7; D gene ambiguous. The CDR3 length is 12 residues. The germline V gene encodes CDR1 LNHDA and CDR2 SQIVND (reference sequence). The ends were cut back, 10 bases at V and 2 bases at J, with 12 bases in the middle. This CDR3 reads CATTTPTYEQYF. For the CDR3, the DNA is TGTGCCACCACGACACCCACCTACGAGCAGTACTTC.

This chain uses TRBV27 with TRBJ2-1, with TRBD2 matching 12 bases. The CDR3 runs to 17 residues. The trim removed 5 bases at V and 1 base at J, leaving 6 bases unmatched. The germline CDR1 and CDR2 sequences are MNHEY and SMNVEV (reference sequence). In DNA, the CDR3 is TGTGCCAGCAGTACTCTAGCGGGAGGGAGGTCCTACAATGAGCAGTTCTTC. Its protein is CASSTLAGGRSYNEQFF.

The chain carries TRBV15 and TRBJ2-1, with no clear D. This CDR3 is built from 13 residues. Germline V gene lookup returns CDR1 LNHNV and CDR2 YYDKDF (reference sequence). Deletions cut 0 bases from V and 9 bases from J, with 9 bases between. For the CDR3, the DNA is TGTGCCACCAGCAGAGACTTTCTCGGTGAGCAGTTCTTC. It specifies CATSRDFLGEQFF.

As for this clone: This same CDR3 is encoded by further DNA sequences in the sample. The chain links TRBV5-1 to TRBJ2-7; 8 bases are a match to TRBD1. This CDR3 comprises 14 residues. V lost 0 bases to trimming and J lost 5 bases; unmatched junction nucleotides: 4. Germline CDR1 and CDR2: SGHRS and YFSETQ. The CDR3 nucleotides are TGCGCCAGCAGCTTGGCAGGACAGGGTGACGAGCAGTACTTC. Translation: CASSLAGQGDEQYF.

V is TRBV5-4 and J is TRBJ2-1, with TRBD2 identical over 7 bases. This CDR3 is 16 amino acids long. The ends lost 0 bases at V and 5 bases at J; junction bases unmatched: 8. The germline V gene encodes CDR1 SGHNT and CDR2 YYREEE (reference sequence). The CDR3 loop is CASSLAGGMGDNEQFF. The CDR3 nucleotides are TGTGCCAGCAGCTTGGCCGGGGGGATGGGGGACAATGAGCAGTTCTTC.

V usage is TRBV25-1 and J usage is TRBJ2-5, with TRBD1 as a possible D gene (6 bases). CDR1 is MGHDK, CDR2 SYGVNS, per germline. The V end lost 4 bases, the J end lost 2 bases, and 11 bases lay between the germline ends. The CDR3 contains 14 residues. In DNA, the CDR3 is TGTGCCAGCAGTGGGATTGGGACACAAGAGACCCAGTACTTC. Translating gives CASSGIGTQETQYF.

The chain carries TRBV5-4 and TRBJ2-1; 8 nucleotides match TRBD2. The CDR3 sequence is 20 residues long. CDR1 and CDR2 (germline): SGHNT, YYREEE (reference sequence). The V and J ends lost 4 bases and 9 bases, in that order; junction bases with no gene match: 27. CDR3 DNA sequence: TGTGCCAGCAGCCCTAACCCGCAGGGCCCAGGGGTTAGCGGGATGGCTGAGCAGTTCTTC. It encodes CASSPNPQGPGVSGMAEQFF.

This clone was observed a single time. The chain joins TRBV7-6 to TRBJ2-3; D might be TRBD1 (5 bases). The CDR3 covers 14 residues. V was cut by 2 bases and J by 4 bases, with 10 bases left in between. The germline CDR1 and CDR2 sequences are SGHVS and FNYEAQ. For the CDR3, the DNA is TGTGCCAGCAGCTTAAGAAGGGGCGCAGATACGCAGTATTTT. Its protein product is CASSLRRGADTQYF.

The CDR3 DNA is TGTGCCAGCAGCGTAGCAATAGGCACTGAAGCTTTCTTT. Amino acid sequence: CASSVAIGTEAFF. This sequence joins TRBV9 and TRBJ1-1; no definite D call. This CDR3 contains 13 residues. CDR1 and CDR2 (germline): SGDLS, YYNGEE. V was cut by 0 bases and J by 4 bases, with 7 bases left in between.

This chain joins TRBV7-2 and TRBJ1-2, with a possible D match to TRBD1 (6 bases). V lost 5 bases and J 4 bases, leaving 14 bases between the germline ends. The CDR3 sequence is 14 residues long. Germline V gene sequence: CDR1 SGHTA, CDR2 FQGNSA. Written as DNA, the CDR3 is TGTGCCAGCAGCGCCCGAGCCAGGGGCTATGGCTACACCTTC. It specifies CASSARARGYGYTF. The complete variable domain, with remaining parts taken from reference TRBV7-2 and TRBJ1-2, reads GAGVSQSPSNKVTEKGKDVELRCDPISGHTALYWYRQSLGQGLEFLIYFQGNSAPDKSGLPSDRFSAERTGGSVSTLTIQRTQQEDSAVYLCASSARARGYGYTFGSGTRLTVV.

The count of this clone is one. This CDR3 is also generated by other DNA sequences in the sample. V and J are TRBV5-1 and TRBJ2-5, with no clear D. The CDR3 spans 14 residues. Trimming left V 2 bases short and J 5 bases short, with 13 bases between. The germline V gene has CDR1 SGHRS and CDR2 YFSETQ. DNA of the CDR3: TGCGCCAGCAGCTTATCAGGCTCCGAGGAGACCCAGTACTTC. Amino acid sequence: CASSLSGSEETQYF.

V usage is TRBV2 and J usage is TRBJ2-3; D is ambiguous. Trimming cost V 10 bases and J 5 bases, with 10 bases left between them. The CDR3 runs 11 residues. Germline CDR1 is SNHLY and CDR2 is FYNNEI. The CDR3 loop is CAIWVRDTQYF. In nucleotides, the CDR3 is TGTGCCATATGGGTCCGAGATACGCAGTATTTT.